This is a list of T cell receptor beta chains from one sample in a study of blood T cell repertoires in COVID-19. Libraries were prepared by immunoSEQ multiplex PCR; TCRdb keeps only in-frame clonotypes and omits some of them. The repertoire holds under 55,000 clones, roughly 80% seen once, with roughly 6.1% in the top ten. Sequencing used PBMCs or T cells enriched from blood (not recorded which). Receptors were obtained from a woman between 45 and 60 years old with acute COVID-19. The CDR3 runs from the conserved cysteine through the conserved F or W. A D gene is named only where the DNA matches it firmly. Rows may omit the clone size; those that give it use once, few, many or a size class.

j_call	d_call	clone_size	v_call	cdr3_aa	cdr3_nt
TRBJ1-4	NA	few	TRBV28	CASSFLFANEKLFF	TGTGCCAGCAGTTTTCTGTTTGCTAATGAAAAACTGTTTTTT
TRBJ1-5	NA	NA	TRBV28	CASSLGSGNQPQHF	TGTGCCAGCAGTTTAGGCTCAGGGAATCAGCCCCAGCATTTT
TRBJ2-5	TRBD1	NA	TRBV7-9	CASLRTGKETQYF	TGTGCCAGCTTACGGACAGGGAAAGAGACCCAGTACTTC
TRBJ1-1	TRBD1	NA	TRBV9	CASSNEDRGNTEAFF	TGTGCCAGCAGCAACGAGGACAGGGGGAACACTGAAGCTTTCTTT
TRBJ2-5	TRBD2	NA	TRBV9	CASSVGAGGPIETQYF	TGTGCCAGCAGCGTAGGAGCGGGGGGGCCTATTGAGACCCAGTACTTC
TRBJ1-5	NA	NA	TRBV24-1	CATSENRVNQPQHF	TGTGCCACCAGTGAAAACAGGGTCAATCAGCCCCAGCATTTT
TRBJ1-6	NA	NA	TRBV5-1	CASSGTGQDFSPLHF	TGCGCCAGCAGCGGAACGGGACAAGATTTCTCACCCCTCCACTTT
TRBJ2-5	NA	NA	TRBV30	CAWEGAVQETQYF	TGTGCCTGGGAAGGGGCAGTCCAAGAGACCCAGTACTTC
TRBJ2-7	TRBD1	NA	TRBV2	CASSDSQGAYEQYF	TGTGCCAGCAGTGACAGCCAGGGGGCATACGAGCAGTACTTC
TRBJ2-1	TRBD2	NA	TRBV11-1	CASSSLAGRGYNEQFF	TGTGCCAGCAGCTCCCTAGCGGGACGAGGCTACAATGAGCAGTTCTTC
TRBJ2-3	NA	once	TRBV3-1/TRBV3-2	CASSFRGGPDTQYF	TGTGCCAGCAGCTTTAGGGGGGGTCCAGATACGCAGTATTTT
TRBJ2-1	TRBD1	NA	TRBV19	CASSPRTGESNEQFF	TGTGCCAGTAGTCCCCGGACAGGGGAGAGCAATGAGCAGTTCTTC
TRBJ1-3	NA	medium-sized	TRBV30	CAWSSSASLPSKSAIYF	TGTGCCTGGAGTAGTTCCGCGTCACTACCCAGTAAAAGCGCCATATATTTT
TRBJ2-5	TRBD1	NA	TRBV7-3	CASSPQGAETQYF	TGTGCCAGCAGCCCACAGGGGGCCGAGACCCAGTACTTC
TRBJ1-3	NA	NA	TRBV6-5	CASSYAGPSSGNTIYF	TGTGCCAGCAGTTACGCGGGGCCTTCCTCTGGAAACACCATATATTTT
TRBJ1-2	TRBD1	NA	TRBV14	CASSSTGGRHNYGYTF	TGTGCCAGCAGCTCTACAGGGGGCCGCCATAACTATGGCTACACCTTC
TRBJ1-2	NA	NA	TRBV5-1	CASSLELETGRAYGYTF	TGCGCCAGCAGCTTGGAATTAGAAACAGGGAGGGCCTATGGCTACACCTTC
TRBJ2-7	NA	NA	TRBV7-2	CASSLDYRAYEQYF	TGTGCCAGCAGCTTAGACTACAGGGCCTACGAGCAGTACTTC
TRBJ2-3	TRBD2	NA	TRBV30	CAWGAGGADTQYF	TGTGCCTGGGGGGCGGGGGGAGCAGATACGCAGTATTTT
TRBJ2-3	NA	NA	TRBV5-1	CASSFRLGTDTQYF	TGCGCCAGCAGCTTCCGACTGGGCACAGATACGCAGTATTTT
TRBJ1-1	NA	NA	TRBV3-1/TRBV3-2	CASSQGGSGGAFF	TGTGCCAGCAGCCAAGGTGGTTCGGGCGGGGCTTTCTTT
TRBJ2-3	TRBD1	NA	TRBV11-2	CASSPGTGTKYF	TGTGCCAGCAGCCCCGGGACAGGGACGAAGTATTTT
TRBJ1-2	NA	NA	TRBV5-6	CASSRTENGYTF	TGTGCCAGCAGCCGGACAGAGAATGGCTACACCTTC
TRBJ1-2	NA	NA	TRBV6-6	CASSYSRGGASGYTF	TGTGCCAGCAGTTACTCGAGGGGGGGCGCGTCTGGCTACACCTTC
TRBJ1-5	NA	NA	TRBV9	CASSATDDQPQHF	TGTGCCAGCAGCGCGACTGACGATCAGCCCCAGCATTTT
TRBJ1-2	NA	once	TRBV19	CASTAGGPTSYGYTF	TGTGCCAGTACCGCGGGAGGGCCTACCTCCTATGGCTACACCTTC
TRBJ1-4	NA	NA	TRBV5-1	CASSLAQGSTNEKLFF	TGCGCCAGCAGCTTGGCGCAGGGCTCAACTAATGAAAAACTGTTTTTT
TRBJ2-7	NA	few	TRBV27	CASSNGQSSYEQYF	TGTGCCAGCAGTAACGGACAGAGCTCCTACGAGCAGTACTTC
TRBJ1-3	TRBD1	NA	TRBV2	CASSVQGAADF	TGTGCCAGCAGTGTTCAGGGGGCGGCAGATTTT
TRBJ1-2	TRBD1	NA	TRBV3-1/TRBV3-2	CASSPRGRLDYGYTF	TGTGCCAGCAGCCCTAGGGGGCGGCTTGACTATGGCTACACCTTC
TRBJ2-3	NA	NA	TRBV12-3/TRBV12-4	CASSRGADTQYF	TGTGCCAGCAGCAGGGGTGCAGATACGCAGTATTTT
TRBJ1-1	NA	NA	TRBV28	CASLPSGGQLTEAFF	TGTGCCAGCTTACCCTCCGGTGGACAGCTCACTGAAGCTTTCTTT
TRBJ1-4	NA	NA	TRBV5-1	CASSRGGGNEKLFF	TGCGCCAGCAGTAGGGGCGGTGGAAATGAAAAACTGTTTTTT
TRBJ2-2	NA	NA	TRBV28	CASSLQAQNTGELFF	TGTGCCAGCAGTTTACAGGCACAAAACACCGGGGAGCTGTTTTTT
TRBJ1-5	NA	few	TRBV5-3	CARRGGAEPQHF	TGTGCCAGAAGAGGGGGGGCAGAGCCCCAGCATTTT
TRBJ1-1	NA	NA	TRBV5-1	CASSLTANTEAFF	TGCGCCAGCAGCTTGACTGCGAACACTGAAGCTTTCTTT
TRBJ2-1	TRBD1	few	TRBV6-5	CASSLTGGLNEQFF	TGTGCCAGCAGTTTGACAGGGGGACTAAATGAGCAGTTCTTC
TRBJ2-3	TRBD1	few	TRBV29-1	CSVDSGTGGVDTQYF	TGCAGCGTTGATTCCGGGACAGGGGGCGTAGATACGCAGTATTTT
TRBJ1-2	TRBD1	NA	TRBV27	CASARDSHYGYTF	TGTGCCAGCGCCCGGGACAGCCACTATGGCTACACCTTC
TRBJ1-5	NA	NA	TRBV9	CASSLAGALNQPQHF	TGTGCCAGCAGCCTTGCAGGGGCCCTCAATCAGCCCCAGCATTTT
TRBJ2-1	NA	NA	TRBV6-5	CASRLRASYNEQFF	TGTGCCAGCAGACTAAGAGCCTCCTACAATGAGCAGTTCTTC
TRBJ1-5	TRBD1	NA	TRBV3-1/TRBV3-2	CASSQDSSRGAPQHF	TGTGCCAGCAGCCAAGATAGTTCCAGGGGGGCCCCCCAGCATTTT
TRBJ2-1	NA	NA	TRBV2	CASSRLGSEQFF	TGTGCCAGCAGTAGGCTAGGCAGTGAGCAGTTCTTC
TRBJ1-1	NA	NA	TRBV5-4	CASSLSGGEGTEAFF	TGTGCCAGCAGCCTATCGGGGGGCGAGGGCACTGAAGCTTTCTTT
TRBJ2-5	TRBD2	NA	TRBV7-9	CASSPPGGGEATQYF	TGTGCCAGCAGCCCCCCCGGCGGGGGGGAGGCGACCCAGTACTTC
TRBJ1-1	NA	NA	TRBV7-9	CASSLTGGEAFF	TGTGCCAGCAGCTTAACTGGGGGGGAGGCTTTCTTT
TRBJ2-5	NA	NA	TRBV7-2	CASSLASVPQETQYF	TGTGCCAGCAGCTTAGCTAGTGTTCCCCAAGAGACCCAGTACTTC
TRBJ2-7	NA	NA	TRBV6-5	CASSYFPSGGPYEQYF	TGTGCCAGCAGTTATTTCCCTTCGGGGGGCCCCTACGAGCAGTACTTC
TRBJ1-2	NA	NA	TRBV7-9	CASMTGSNDYGYTF	TGTGCCAGCATGACCGGGTCCAACGACTATGGCTACACCTTC
TRBJ1-6	NA	NA	TRBV6-5	CASSYSRSYNSPLHF	TGTGCCAGCAGTTACTCGCGCTCCTATAATTCACCCCTCCACTTT
TRBJ1-2	TRBD1	NA	TRBV5-5	CASSLRDRQYGYTF	TGTGCCAGCAGCCTCCGGGACAGGCAATATGGCTACACCTTC
TRBJ1-2	NA	NA	TRBV18	CASSREYVGANYGYTF	TGTGCCAGCTCACGGGAGTATGTGGGGGCGAACTATGGCTACACCTTC
TRBJ1-1	NA	NA	TRBV7-6	CASSNNGDTEAFF	TGTGCCAGCAGTAATAACGGGGACACTGAAGCTTTCTTT
TRBJ1-6	NA	NA	TRBV6-1	CASSERNNSPLHF	TGTGCCAGCAGTGAGCGAAACAATTCACCCCTCCACTTT